This is a list of T cell receptor beta chains from one sample in a study of T cells after yellow fever vaccination. TCRdb independently ran MiXCR on the 5' RACE reads; one entry per CDR3 protein. This table has approximately 350,000 distinct CDR3 sequences, 11% appearing once. The sample was PBMCs, taken on the day of the first yellow fever vaccination. The receptors derive from a man aged 18-30 years who received the YFV17D yellow fever vaccine. Each CDR3 is given with its conserved first and last residue. The order of the fields is V gene, clone size, CDR3 length, D gene, J gene, CDR3 protein, CDR3 DNA. A D gene is named only where the DNA matches it firmly. Not every row has a clone size; where given, it reads once, few, many or a size class.

TRBV7-2,-,13,-,TRBJ2-1,CASSLWTDNEQFF,TGTGCCAGCAGCTTATGGACAGACAATGAGCAGTTCTTC
TRBV7-9,few,13,-,TRBJ2-2,CASSPLGAGELFF,TGTGCCAGCAGCCCCTTGGGGGCCGGGGAGCTGTTTTTT
TRBV6-2/TRBV6-3,few,18,-,TRBJ2-6,CASSPYEGLKRGANVLTF,TGTGCCAGCAGCCCCTATGAGGGGTTGAAGCGAGGGGCCAACGTCCTGACTTTC
TRBV5-1,-,14,-,TRBJ1-2,CASSFDGQGYGYTF,TGCGCCAGCAGCTTCGACGGGCAGGGGTACGGCTACACCTTC
TRBV20-1,-,12,-,TRBJ1-2,CSARVYGDGYTF,TGCAGTGCTAGGGTTTATGGAGACGGCTACACCTTC
TRBV5-1,many,15,-,TRBJ2-3,CASSSEPASTDTQYF,TGCGCCAGCAGCTCCGAGCCGGCGTCCACAGATACGCAGTATTTT
TRBV5-5,few,17,-,TRBJ2-1,CASSLTRGSSSYNEQFF,TGTGCCAGCAGCTTGACCAGGGGTTCTAGCTCCTACAATGAGCAGTTCTTC
TRBV12-3/TRBV12-4,many,12,-,TRBJ2-5,CASSLNKETQYF,TGTGCCAGCAGTCTCAACAAAGAGACCCAGTACTTC
TRBV12-3/TRBV12-4,many,17,TRBD1,TRBJ1-2,CASRVLPGQGANYGYTF,TGTGCCAGCAGGGTACTCCCGGGACAGGGGGCTAACTATGGCTACACCTTC
TRBV29-1,few,13,-,TRBJ2-1,CSVTPRLGHEQFF,TGCAGCGTGACCCCCCGGCTAGGGCATGAGCAGTTCTTC
TRBV7-9,few,17,-,TRBJ2-7,CASTPPTLRGATYEQYF,TGTGCCAGCACTCCTCCCACCCTGAGGGGGGCAACCTACGAGCAGTACTTC
TRBV7-9,-,12,-,TRBJ2-7,CASSLGGAEQYF,TGTGCCAGCAGCTTAGGTGGGGCCGAGCAGTACTTC
TRBV12-3/TRBV12-4,-,15,-,TRBJ1-2,CASSPSGQPHYGYTF,TGTGCCAGCAGCCCGTCCGGACAGCCACACTATGGCTACACCTTC
TRBV5-8,few,14,-,TRBJ2-5,CASSWGGGSETQYF,TGTGCCAGCAGCTGGGGTGGGGGGTCGGAGACCCAGTACTTC
TRBV5-5,-,14,TRBD1,TRBJ1-6,CASSPTGPFSPLHF,TGTGCCAGCAGCCCGACAGGGCCTTTTTCACCCCTCCACTTT
TRBV6-1,-,16,TRBD2,TRBJ2-2,CASRRTSGVRTGELFF,TGTGCCAGCAGGCGGACTAGCGGGGTTCGCACCGGGGAGCTGTTTTTT
TRBV19,many,15,TRBD2,TRBJ2-5,CASSLTSGGFETQYF,TGTGCCAGTAGCTTGACTAGCGGGGGGTTTGAGACCCAGTACTTC
TRBV4-1,-,14,-,TRBJ1-2,CASSQVEGVGGYTF,TGCGCCAGCAGCCAAGTAGAGGGTGTGGGTGGCTACACCTTC
TRBV7-8,many,11,-,TRBJ2-2,CASRRAGELFF,TGTGCCAGCAGAAGGGCCGGGGAGCTGTTTTTT
TRBV2,-,15,TRBD2,TRBJ2-1,CASRETSGVNNEQFF,TGTGCCAGCAGAGAGACTAGCGGAGTAAACAATGAGCAGTTCTTC
TRBV7-2,-,15,TRBD1,TRBJ1-2,CASSLEDRVNYGYTF,TGTGCCAGCAGCTTAGAGGACAGGGTTAACTATGGCTACACCTTC
TRBV20-1,-,17,-,TRBJ2-1,CSARGGARRGTGDEQFF,TGCAGTGCTAGAGGAGGGGCCCGTAGGGGAACAGGCGATGAGCAGTTCTTC
TRBV6-1,many,17,-,TRBJ1-5,CASSAPGGSRYNQPQHF,TGTGCCAGCAGTGCTCCCGGCGGCAGTCGGTACAATCAGCCCCAGCATTTT
TRBV4-3,few,17,TRBD1,TRBJ2-5,CASSQGSGGWVSETQYF,TGCGCCAGCAGCCAGGGTTCAGGGGGCTGGGTTTCAGAGACCCAGTACTTC
TRBV5-1,-,15,-,TRBJ2-4,CASSLAGDLGNIQYF,TGCGCCAGCAGCTTGGCGGGGGACCTGGGAAACATTCAGTACTTC
TRBV7-7,-,16,-,TRBJ2-1,CASSPIADQRGSEQFF,TGTGCCAGCAGCCCGATAGCGGACCAACGAGGTAGTGAGCAGTTCTTC